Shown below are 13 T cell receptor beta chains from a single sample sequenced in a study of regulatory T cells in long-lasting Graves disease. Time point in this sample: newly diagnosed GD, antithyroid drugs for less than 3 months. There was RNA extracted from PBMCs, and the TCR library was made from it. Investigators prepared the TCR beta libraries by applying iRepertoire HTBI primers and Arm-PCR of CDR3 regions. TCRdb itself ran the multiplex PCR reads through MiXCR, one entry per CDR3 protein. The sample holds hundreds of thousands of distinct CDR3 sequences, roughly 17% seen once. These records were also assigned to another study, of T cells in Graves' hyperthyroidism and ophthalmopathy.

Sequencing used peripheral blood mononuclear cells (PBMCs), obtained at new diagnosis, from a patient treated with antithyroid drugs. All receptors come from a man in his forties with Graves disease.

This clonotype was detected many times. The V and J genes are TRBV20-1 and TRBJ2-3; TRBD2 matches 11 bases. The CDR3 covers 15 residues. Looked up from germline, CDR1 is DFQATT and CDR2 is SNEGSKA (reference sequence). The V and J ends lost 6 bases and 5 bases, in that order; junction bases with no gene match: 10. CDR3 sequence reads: CSAGSSGGSEDTQYF. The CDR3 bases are TGCAGTGCCGGGTCTAGCGGGGGGTCGGAAGATACGCAGTATTTT.

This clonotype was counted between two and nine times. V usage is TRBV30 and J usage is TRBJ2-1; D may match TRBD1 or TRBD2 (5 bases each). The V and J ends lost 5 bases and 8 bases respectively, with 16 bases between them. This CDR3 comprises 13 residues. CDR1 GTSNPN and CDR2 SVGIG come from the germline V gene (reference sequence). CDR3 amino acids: CAWGDLVGYEQFF. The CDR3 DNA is TGTGCCTGGGGGGACCTAGTAGGCTATGAGCAGTTCTTC.

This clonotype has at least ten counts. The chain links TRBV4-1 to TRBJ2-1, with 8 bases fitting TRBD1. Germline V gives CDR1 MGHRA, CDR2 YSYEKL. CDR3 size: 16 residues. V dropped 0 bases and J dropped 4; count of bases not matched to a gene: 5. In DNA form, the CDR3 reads TGCGCCAGCAGCCAAGATGTGCAGGGGGCGTACAATGAGCAGTTCTTC. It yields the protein CASSQDVQGAYNEQFF.

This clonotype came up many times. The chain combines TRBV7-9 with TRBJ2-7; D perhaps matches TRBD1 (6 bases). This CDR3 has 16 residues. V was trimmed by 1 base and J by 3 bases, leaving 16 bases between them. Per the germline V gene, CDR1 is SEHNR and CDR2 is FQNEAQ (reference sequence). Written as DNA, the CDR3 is TGTGCCAGCAGCTTAGGTAGGCCAGGGGTTGACTACGAGCAGTACTTC. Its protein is CASSLGRPGVDYEQYF.

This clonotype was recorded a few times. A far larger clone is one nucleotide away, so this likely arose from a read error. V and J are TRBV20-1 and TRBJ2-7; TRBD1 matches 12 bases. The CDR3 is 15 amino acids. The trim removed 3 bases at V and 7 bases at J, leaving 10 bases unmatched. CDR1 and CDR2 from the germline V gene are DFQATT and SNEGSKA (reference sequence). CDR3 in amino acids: CSARVFGTGGNEQYF. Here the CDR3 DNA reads TGCAGTGCTAGGGTGTTCGGGACAGGGGGCAATGAGCAGTACTTC.

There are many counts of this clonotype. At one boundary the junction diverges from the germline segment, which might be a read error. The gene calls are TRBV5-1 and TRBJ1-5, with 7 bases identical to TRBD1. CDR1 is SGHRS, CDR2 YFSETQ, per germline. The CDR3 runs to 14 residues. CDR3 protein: CASSFTGGNQPQHF. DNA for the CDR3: TGTGCCAGCAGTTTCACAGGGGGCAATCAGCCCCAGCATTTT.

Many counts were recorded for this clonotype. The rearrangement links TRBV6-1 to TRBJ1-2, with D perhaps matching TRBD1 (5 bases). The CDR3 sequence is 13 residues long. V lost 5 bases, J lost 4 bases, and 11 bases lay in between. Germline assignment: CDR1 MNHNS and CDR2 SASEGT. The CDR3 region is CASSTGRSYGYTF. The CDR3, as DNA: TGTGCCAGCAGTACGGGGCGTTCCTATGGCTACACCTTC.

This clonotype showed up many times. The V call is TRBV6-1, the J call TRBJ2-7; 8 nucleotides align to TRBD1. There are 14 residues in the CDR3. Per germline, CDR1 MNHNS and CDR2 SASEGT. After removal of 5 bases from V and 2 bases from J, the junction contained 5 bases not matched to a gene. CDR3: CASSRTGLTYEQYF. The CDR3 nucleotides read TGTGCCAGCAGTCGGACAGGGCTTACCTACGAGCAGTACTTC.

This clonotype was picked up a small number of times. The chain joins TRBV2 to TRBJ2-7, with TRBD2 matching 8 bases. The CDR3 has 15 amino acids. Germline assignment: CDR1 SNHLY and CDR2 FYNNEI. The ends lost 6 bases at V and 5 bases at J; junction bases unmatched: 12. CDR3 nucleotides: TGTGCCAGCAGCCCCAGCGGGGGCCCCTCTGACGAGCAGTACTTC. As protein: CASSPSGGPSDEQYF.

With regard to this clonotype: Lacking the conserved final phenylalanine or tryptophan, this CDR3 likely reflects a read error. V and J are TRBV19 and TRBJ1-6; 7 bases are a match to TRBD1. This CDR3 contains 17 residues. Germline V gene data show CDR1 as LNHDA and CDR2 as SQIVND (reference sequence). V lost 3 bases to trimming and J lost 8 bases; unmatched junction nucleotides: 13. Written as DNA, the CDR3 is TGTGCCAGTAGTATTGCTACAGGGGCTTTCATTGATTCACCCCTCCACCTT. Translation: CASSIATGAFIDSPLHL.

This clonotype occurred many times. The CDR3 sequence is CASSLIGLREETQYF. The CDR3 coding sequence is TGTGCCAGCAGCTTAATAGGGTTGAGGGAAGAGACCCAGTACTTC. The J gene is TRBJ2-5, the V gene TRBV7-8; TRBD2 is a possible D gene (5 bases). Trimming took off 2 bases at V and 3 bases at J, with 13 bases between the two ends. Per germline, CDR1 SGHVS and CDR2 FQNEAQ. CDR3 length: 15 amino acids.

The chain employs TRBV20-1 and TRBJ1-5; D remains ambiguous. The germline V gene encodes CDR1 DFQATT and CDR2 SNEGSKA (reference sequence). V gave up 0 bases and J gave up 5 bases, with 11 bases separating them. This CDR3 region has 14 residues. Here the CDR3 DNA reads TGCAGTGCTAGAGATGGACTTGACGATCAGCCCCAGCATTTT. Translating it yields CSARDGLDDQPQHF.

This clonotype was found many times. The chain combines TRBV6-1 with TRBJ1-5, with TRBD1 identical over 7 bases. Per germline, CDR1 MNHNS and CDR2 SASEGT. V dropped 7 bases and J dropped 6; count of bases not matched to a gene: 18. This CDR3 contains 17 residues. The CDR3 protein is CASTLLYRQGLVQPQHF. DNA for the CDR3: TGTGCCAGCACCCTACTTTATAGACAGGGCTTGGTTCAGCCCCAGCATTTT.